This passage covers 15 T cell receptor beta chains from one sample sequenced in a study of T cells after yellow fever vaccination. TCRdb passed the 5' RACE reads through MiXCR, listing each CDR3 protein once. The sample includes 250,000 to 300,000 distinct CDR3 sequences, 10% to 15% of them seen just once. Source: CD4+ T cells sorted from PBMCs, taken 45 days after the yellow fever booster vaccination. The receptors come from a man under 40 who received the YFV17D yellow fever vaccine.

The V gene is TRBV7-2, the J gene TRBJ2-3, with TRBD2 as a possible D gene (5 bases). This CDR3 spans 20 amino acids. Germline lookup yields CDR1 SGHTA and CDR2 FQGNSA. Trimming removed 0 bases from V and 6 bases from J, with 28 bases in between. Here the CDR3 DNA reads TGTGCCAGCAGCTTAGCGCCCCTAGTCCTCACTAGATATGGGCAGGATACGCAGTATTTT. Its protein is CASSLAPLVLTRYGQDTQYF.

The genes are TRBV20-1 and TRBJ2-1, with TRBD2 identical over 11 bases. The CDR3 spans 15 residues. Trimming at V came to 6 bases and at J to 0 bases, leaving 4 bases not matched to a gene. In germline, CDR1 is DFQATT, CDR2 SNEGSKA (reference sequence). The CDR3 sequence: CSAPSGRSSYNEQFF. The CDR3 coding sequence is TGCAGTGCACCTAGCGGGAGGAGCTCCTACAATGAGCAGTTCTTC.

This clonotype was observed a handful of times. The V call is TRBV12-3 or TRBV12-4, the J call TRBJ2-7, with 9 bases matching TRBD1. CDR3 length: 15 residues. J lost 3 bases, V lost 5 bases, and 8 bases had no gene match. The CDR3 nucleotides are TGTGCCAGCAGTCACACAGGGGGCTATTACTACGAGCAGTACTTC. Translated, it gives CASSHTGGYYYEQYF.

The V gene is TRBV5-1, the J gene TRBJ2-7; possibly TRBD1 for D (6 bases). CDR3 size: 15 residues. The V gene lost 2 bases and the J gene lost 9 bases, with 21 bases spanning the gap. CDR1 is SGHRS, CDR2 YFSETQ, per germline. CDR3 protein: CASSFGTKGVRVQYF. In nucleotides, the CDR3 is TGCGCCAGCAGCTTCGGGACAAAGGGTGTACGCGTGCAGTACTTC.

This clonotype was counted a few times. V and J are TRBV7-8 and TRBJ2-7, with 7 bases identical to TRBD1. V trimming: 3 bases; J trimming: 2 bases; junction bases outside the gene matches: 7. The CDR3 spans 15 residues. The germline gives CDR1 SGHVS, CDR2 FQNEAQ. CDR3 nucleotides: TGTGCCAGCAGCTTGCCCCCCGGGACAGCCTACGAGCAGTACTTC. Encoded protein: CASSLPPGTAYEQYF. Filled out from reference TRBV7-8 and TRBJ2-7, the complete variable domain reads GAGVSQSPRYKVAKRGQDVALRCDPISGHVSLFWYQQALGQGPEFLTYFQNEAQLDKSGLPSDRFFAERPEGSVSTLKIQRTQQEDSAVYLCASSLPPGTAYEQYFGPGTRLTVT.

This clonotype was picked up a small number of times. The chain joins TRBV7-2 to TRBJ1-1; D uncertain. This CDR3 has 14 residues. The V gene lost 2 bases and the J gene lost 6 bases, with 13 bases spanning the gap. Per the germline V gene, CDR1 is SGHTA and CDR2 is FQGNSA. The CDR3 here is CASSLSRATAEAFF. CDR3 in DNA: TGTGCCAGCAGCTTATCGAGGGCGACCGCTGAAGCTTTCTTT. Drawing the rest from reference TRBV7-2 and TRBJ1-1, the complete variable domain is GAGVSQSPSNKVTEKGKDVELRCDPISGHTALYWYRQSLGQGLEFLIYFQGNSAPDKSGLPSDRFSAERTGGSVSTLTIQRTQQEDSAVYLCASSLSRATAEAFFGQGTRLTVV.

The chain joins TRBV28 to TRBJ2-3; D tentatively fits TRBD1 or TRBD2 (5 bases each). Germline CDR1 is MDHEN and CDR2 is SYDVKM. With 3 bases removed from V and 4 bases from J, the gap between germline ends came to 29 bases. The CDR3 has 20 amino acids. CDR3: CASSFLLLVGPSEGPDTQYF. The DNA for the CDR3 is TGTGCCAGCAGTTTTCTTTTGTTGGTGGGACCTTCTGAAGGTCCAGATACGCAGTATTTT.

The chain is built from TRBV6-1 and TRBJ2-2; TRBD2 is a possible D gene (5 bases). The CDR3 is made up of 14 amino acids. Germline CDR1 reads MNHNS; CDR2 reads SASEGT. Deletions cut 6 bases from V and 5 bases from J, with 13 bases between. The CDR3 loop is CASRWRVPTGELFF. In DNA, the CDR3 is TGTGCCAGCAGATGGCGGGTTCCAACCGGGGAGCTGTTTTTT.

The rearrangement links TRBV12-3 or TRBV12-4 to TRBJ1-6, with D possibly matching TRBD1 (5 bases). This CDR3 has 14 residues. V was trimmed by 8 bases and J by 13 bases, leaving 21 bases between them. DNA for the CDR3: TGTGCCAGCGGCGACCGGGACGGAGTGTATCCCCTCCACTTT. The encoded protein is CASGDRDGVYPLHF.

V is TRBV5-1 and J is TRBJ2-3; D is uncertain. Trimming took 0 bases from V and 6 from J, leaving 8 bases between them. Germline V CDR1 and CDR2: SGHRS, YFSETQ. The CDR3 is 13 residues long. CDR3 nucleotides: TGCGCCAGCAGCTTGGATCTGGATGATACGCAGTATTTT. It yields the protein CASSLDLDDTQYF.

The chain is built from TRBV20-1 and TRBJ1-5, with 8 bases aligning to TRBD1. Germline trimming cut 3 bases from V and 3 bases from J; bases unmatched to any gene: 4. In germline, CDR1 is DFQATT, CDR2 SNEGSKA (reference sequence). The CDR3 covers 14 residues. The CDR3 DNA follows: TGCAGTGCTAGGGGGACAGGTGACAATCAGCCCCAGCATTTT. Translation: CSARGTGDNQPQHF.

The chain's CDR3 is CASSQDGVHTGELFF. The CDR3 bases are TGCGCCAGCAGCCAGGACGGGGTCCACACCGGGGAGCTGTTTTTT. The chain employs TRBV4-3 and TRBJ2-2; D is possibly TRBD2 (5 bases). Between the trimmed V and J ends, which lost 3 bases and 3 bases, there was a span of 11 bases. The CDR3 totals 15 residues. Germline V gene sequence: CDR1 LGHNA, CDR2 YSLEER.

In this sample, this clonotype turned up many times. The CDR3 DNA is TGTGCCAGCAGTTTAGCAGGGTCGAGCAATCAGCCCCAGCATTTT. This codes for CASSLAGSSNQPQHF. This rearrangement joins TRBV27 to TRBJ1-5, with D maybe TRBD1 (5 bases). The CDR3 loop spans 15 amino acids. The V end was cut by 2 bases, the J end by 1 base, with 9 bases between. Germline CDR1 and CDR2: MNHEY and SMNVEV (reference sequence).

V usage is TRBV11-2 and J usage is TRBJ2-1, with TRBD1 as a possible D gene (6 bases). This CDR3 spans 11 amino acids. V lost 5 bases and J 12 bases, leaving 11 bases between the germline ends. In germline, CDR1 is SGHAT, CDR2 FQNNGV. The CDR3 DNA is TGTGCCAGCAGCGCAGGGGATGCGCAGTTCTTC. As protein: CASSAGDAQFF.

This clonotype was recorded many times. CDR3 DNA sequence: TGTGCCAGCAGCTTAGTCGCGGCCAGCAAAGAGACCCAGTACTTC. The encoded protein is CASSLVAASKETQYF. V and J are TRBV7-2 and TRBJ2-5; D is ambiguous. The V and J ends lost 1 base and 3 bases respectively, with 12 bases between them. This CDR3 is built from 15 residues. Germline V gene sequence: CDR1 SGHTA, CDR2 FQGNSA.